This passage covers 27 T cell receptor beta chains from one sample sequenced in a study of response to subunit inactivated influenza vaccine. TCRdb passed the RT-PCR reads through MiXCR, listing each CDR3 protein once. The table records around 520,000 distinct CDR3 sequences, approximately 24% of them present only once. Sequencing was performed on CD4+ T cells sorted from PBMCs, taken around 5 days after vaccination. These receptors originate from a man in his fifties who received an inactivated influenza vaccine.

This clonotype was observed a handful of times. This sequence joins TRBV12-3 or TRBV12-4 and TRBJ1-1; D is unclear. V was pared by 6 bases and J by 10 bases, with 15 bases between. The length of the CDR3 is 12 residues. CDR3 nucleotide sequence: TGTGCCAGCAGCTCCAGTGGGCTCGGAGCTTTCTTT. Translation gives CASSSSGLGAFF.

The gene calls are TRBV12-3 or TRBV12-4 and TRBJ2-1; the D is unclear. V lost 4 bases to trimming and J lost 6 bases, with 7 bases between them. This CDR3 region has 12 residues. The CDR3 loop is CASSSLSNEQFF. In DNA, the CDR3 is TGTGCCAGCAGTTCTCTATCCAATGAGCAGTTCTTC.

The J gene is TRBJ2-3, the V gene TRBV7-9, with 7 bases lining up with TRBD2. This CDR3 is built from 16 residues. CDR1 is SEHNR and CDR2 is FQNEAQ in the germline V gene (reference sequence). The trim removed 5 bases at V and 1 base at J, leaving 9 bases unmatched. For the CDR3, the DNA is TGTGCCAGCAGCCCCCCTTGGGGGGGGGGCACAGATACGCAGTATTTT. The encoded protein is CASSPPWGGGTDTQYF.

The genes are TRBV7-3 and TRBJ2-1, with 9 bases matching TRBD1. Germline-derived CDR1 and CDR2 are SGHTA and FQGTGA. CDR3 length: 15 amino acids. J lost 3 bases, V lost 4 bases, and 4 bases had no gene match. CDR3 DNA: TGTGCCAGCAGCTCGGACAGGGGAAACTACAATGAGCAGTTCTTC. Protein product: CASSSDRGNYNEQFF.

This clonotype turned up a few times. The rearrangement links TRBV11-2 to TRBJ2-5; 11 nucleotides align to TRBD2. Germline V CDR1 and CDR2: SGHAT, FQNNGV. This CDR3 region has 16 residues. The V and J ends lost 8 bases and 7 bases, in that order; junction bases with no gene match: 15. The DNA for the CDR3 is TGTGCCAGCGCAATTTCTAGCGGGGGGCTCAGGGGGACCCAGTACTTC. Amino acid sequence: CASAISSGGLRGTQYF.

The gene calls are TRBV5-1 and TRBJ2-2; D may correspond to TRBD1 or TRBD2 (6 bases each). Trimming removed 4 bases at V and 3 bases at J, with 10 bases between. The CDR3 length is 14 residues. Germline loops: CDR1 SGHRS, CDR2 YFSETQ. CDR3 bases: TGCGCCAGCAGCGTAAGGGGGGACACCGGGGAGCTGTTTTTT. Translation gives CASSVRGDTGELFF.

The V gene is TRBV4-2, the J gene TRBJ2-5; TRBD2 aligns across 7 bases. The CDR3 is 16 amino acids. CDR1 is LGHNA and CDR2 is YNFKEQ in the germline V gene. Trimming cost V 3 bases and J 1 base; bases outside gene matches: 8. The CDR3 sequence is CASSQAKRGLQETQYF. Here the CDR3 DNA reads TGTGCCAGCAGCCAGGCAAAGCGGGGACTCCAAGAGACCCAGTACTTC.

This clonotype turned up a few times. The CDR3 sequence: CASSQLGLSTDTQYF. CDR3 in DNA: TGTGCCAGCAGTCAGCTGGGCCTTAGCACAGATACGCAGTATTTT. This rearrangement joins TRBV7-3 to TRBJ2-3; D gene ambiguous. V lost 6 bases and J lost 0, with 13 bases in between. The CDR3 loop spans 15 amino acids. The germline gives CDR1 SGHTA, CDR2 FQGTGA. Filled out from reference TRBV7-3 and TRBJ2-3, the complete variable domain reads GAGVSQTPSNKVTEKGKYVELRCDPISGHTALYWYRQSLGQGPEFLIYFQGTGAADDSGLPNDRFFAVRPEGSVSTLKIQRTERGDSAVYLCASSQLGLSTDTQYFGPGTRLTVL.

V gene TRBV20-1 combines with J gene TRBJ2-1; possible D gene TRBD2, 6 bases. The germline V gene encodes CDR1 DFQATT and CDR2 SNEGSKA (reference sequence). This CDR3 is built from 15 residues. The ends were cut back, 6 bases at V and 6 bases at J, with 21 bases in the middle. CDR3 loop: CSAVRPGDTGNEQFF. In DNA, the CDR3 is TGCAGTGCAGTACGACCGGGAGACACGGGCAATGAGCAGTTCTTC.

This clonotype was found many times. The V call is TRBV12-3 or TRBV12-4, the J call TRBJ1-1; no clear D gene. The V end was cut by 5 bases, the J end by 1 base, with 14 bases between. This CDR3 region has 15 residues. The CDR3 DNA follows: TGTGCCAGCAGTCCGTCGGCCGTGGGGAACACTGAAGCTTTCTTT. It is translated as CASSPSAVGNTEAFF.

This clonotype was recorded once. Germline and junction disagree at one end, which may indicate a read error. CDR3 loop: CASSPDRGGFNEHYF. The CDR3 region has the DNA TGTGCCAGCAGCCCGGACAGGGGAGGATTTAACGAGCATTACTTC. The rearrangement links TRBV7-2 to TRBJ2-7; 9 nucleotides line up with TRBD1. The CDR3 loop spans 15 amino acids. Per the germline V gene, CDR1 is SGHTA and CDR2 is FQGNSA.

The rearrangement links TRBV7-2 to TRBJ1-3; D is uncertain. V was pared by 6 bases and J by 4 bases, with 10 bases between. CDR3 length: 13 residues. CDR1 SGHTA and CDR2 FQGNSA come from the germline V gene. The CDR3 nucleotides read TGTGCCAGCAGTTCGCTGACAGGAAACACCATATATTTT. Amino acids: CASSSLTGNTIYF.

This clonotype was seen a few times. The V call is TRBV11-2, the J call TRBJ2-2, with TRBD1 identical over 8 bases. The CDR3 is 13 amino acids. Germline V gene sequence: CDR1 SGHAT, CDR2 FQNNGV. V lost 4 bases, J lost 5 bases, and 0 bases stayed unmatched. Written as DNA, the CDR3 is TGTGCCAGCAGCTGGGACAGGACCGGGGAGCTGTTTTTT. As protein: CASSWDRTGELFF.

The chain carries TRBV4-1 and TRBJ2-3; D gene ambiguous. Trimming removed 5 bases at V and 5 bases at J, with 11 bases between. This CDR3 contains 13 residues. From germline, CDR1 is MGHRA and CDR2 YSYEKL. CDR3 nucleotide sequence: TGCGCCAGCAGCTTACTGGTGGGAGATACGCAGTATTTT. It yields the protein CASSLLVGDTQYF.

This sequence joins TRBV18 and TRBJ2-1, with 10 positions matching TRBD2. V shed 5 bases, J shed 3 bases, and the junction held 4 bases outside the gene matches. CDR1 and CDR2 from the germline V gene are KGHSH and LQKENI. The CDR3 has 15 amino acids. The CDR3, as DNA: TGTGCCAGCTCATCCATAGCGGGGGGCTACAATGAGCAGTTCTTC. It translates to CASSSIAGGYNEQFF. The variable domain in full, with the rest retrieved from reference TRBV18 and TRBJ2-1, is NAGVMQNPRHLVRRRGQEARLRCSPMKGHSHVYWYRQLPEEGLKFMVYLQKENIIDESGMPKERFSAEFPKEGPSILRIQQVVRGDSAAYFCASSSIAGGYNEQFFGPGTRLTVL.

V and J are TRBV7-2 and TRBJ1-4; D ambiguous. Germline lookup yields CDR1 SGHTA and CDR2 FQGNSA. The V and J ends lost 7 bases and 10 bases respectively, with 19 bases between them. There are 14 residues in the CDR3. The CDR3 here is CASNSKEGPGKLFF. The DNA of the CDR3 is TGTGCCAGCAATAGTAAGGAGGGTCCGGGAAAACTGTTTTTT.

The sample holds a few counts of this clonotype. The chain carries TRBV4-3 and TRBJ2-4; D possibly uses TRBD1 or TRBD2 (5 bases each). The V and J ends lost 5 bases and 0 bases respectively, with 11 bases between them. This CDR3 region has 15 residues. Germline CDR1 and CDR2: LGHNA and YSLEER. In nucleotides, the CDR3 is TGCGCCAGCAGCGGACAAGGACTAGCCAAAAACATTCAGTACTTC. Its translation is CASSGQGLAKNIQYF.

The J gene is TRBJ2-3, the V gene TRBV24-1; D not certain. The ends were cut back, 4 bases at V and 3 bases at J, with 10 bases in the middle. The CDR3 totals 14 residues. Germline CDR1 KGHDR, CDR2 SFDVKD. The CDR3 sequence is CATSDPIETDTQYF. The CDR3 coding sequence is TGTGCCACCAGTGACCCCATAGAGACAGATACGCAGTATTTT.

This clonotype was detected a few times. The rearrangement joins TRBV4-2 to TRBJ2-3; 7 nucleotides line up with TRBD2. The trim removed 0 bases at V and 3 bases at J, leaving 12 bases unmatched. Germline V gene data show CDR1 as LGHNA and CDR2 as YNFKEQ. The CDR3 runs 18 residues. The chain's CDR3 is CASSQEVLLVGGTDTQYF. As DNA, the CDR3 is TGTGCCAGCAGCCAAGAAGTTTTGCTGGTGGGGGGGACAGATACGCAGTATTTT.

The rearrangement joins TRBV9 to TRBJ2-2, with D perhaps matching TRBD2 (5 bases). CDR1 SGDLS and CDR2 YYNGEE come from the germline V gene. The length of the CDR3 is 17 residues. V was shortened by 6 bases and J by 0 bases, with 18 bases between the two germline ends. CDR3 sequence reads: CASTQGLGITNTGELFF. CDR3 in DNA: TGTGCCAGCACCCAAGGACTGGGAATCACGAACACCGGGGAGCTGTTTTTT.

Written as DNA, the CDR3 is TGCGCCAGCAGACTAGTTGAGACCCAGTACTTC. It is translated as CASRLVETQYF. The genes are TRBV5-1 and TRBJ2-5; possibly TRBD2 for D (5 bases). The V gene lost 5 bases and the J gene lost 5 bases, with 7 bases spanning the gap. From germline, CDR1 is SGHRS and CDR2 YFSETQ. This CDR3 has 11 residues.

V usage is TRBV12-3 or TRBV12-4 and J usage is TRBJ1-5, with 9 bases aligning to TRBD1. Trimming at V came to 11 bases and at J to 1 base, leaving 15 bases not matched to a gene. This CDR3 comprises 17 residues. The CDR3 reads CAFCLLQGALSNQPQHF. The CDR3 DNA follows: TGTGCCTTCTGCTTACTACAGGGGGCCCTGAGCAATCAGCCCCAGCATTTT.

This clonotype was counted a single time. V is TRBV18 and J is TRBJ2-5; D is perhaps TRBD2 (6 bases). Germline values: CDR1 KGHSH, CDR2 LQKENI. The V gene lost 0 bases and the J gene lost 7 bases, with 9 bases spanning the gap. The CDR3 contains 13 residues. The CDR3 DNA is TGTGCCAGCTCACCACCGACGACTAGGACCCAGTACTTC. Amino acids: CASSPPTTRTQYF.

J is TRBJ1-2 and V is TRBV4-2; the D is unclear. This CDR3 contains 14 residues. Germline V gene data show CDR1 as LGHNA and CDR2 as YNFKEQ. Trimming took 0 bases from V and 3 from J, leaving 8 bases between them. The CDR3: CASSQDGADYGYTF. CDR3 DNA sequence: TGTGCCAGCAGCCAAGATGGAGCGGACTATGGCTACACCTTC.

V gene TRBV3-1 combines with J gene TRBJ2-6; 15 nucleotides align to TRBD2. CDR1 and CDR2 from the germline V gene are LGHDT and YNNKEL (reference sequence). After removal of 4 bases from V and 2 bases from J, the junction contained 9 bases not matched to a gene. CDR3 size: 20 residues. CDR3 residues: CASSPYPGLAGGPGANVLTF. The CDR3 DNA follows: TGTGCCAGCAGCCCGTATCCGGGACTAGCGGGGGGCCCTGGGGCCAACGTCCTGACTTTC.

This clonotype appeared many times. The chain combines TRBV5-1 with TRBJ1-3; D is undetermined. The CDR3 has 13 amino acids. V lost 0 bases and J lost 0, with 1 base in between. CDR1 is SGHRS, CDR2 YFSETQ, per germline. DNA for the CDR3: TGCGCCAGCAGCTTGGACTCTGGAAACACCATATATTTT. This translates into CASSLDSGNTIYF. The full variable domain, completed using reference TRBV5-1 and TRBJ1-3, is KAGVTQTPRYLIKTRGQQVTLSCSPISGHRSVSWYQQTPGQGLQFLFEYFSETQRNKGNFPGRFSGRQFSNSRSEMNVSTLELGDSALYLCASSLDSGNTIYFGEGSWLTVV.

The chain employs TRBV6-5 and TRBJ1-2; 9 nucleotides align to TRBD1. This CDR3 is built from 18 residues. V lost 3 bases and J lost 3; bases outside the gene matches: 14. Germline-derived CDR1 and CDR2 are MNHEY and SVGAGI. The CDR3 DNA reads TGTGCCAGCAGTTATCCGGGACAGGGTAGATGGAACGACTATGGCTACACCTTC. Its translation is CASSYPGQGRWNDYGYTF.